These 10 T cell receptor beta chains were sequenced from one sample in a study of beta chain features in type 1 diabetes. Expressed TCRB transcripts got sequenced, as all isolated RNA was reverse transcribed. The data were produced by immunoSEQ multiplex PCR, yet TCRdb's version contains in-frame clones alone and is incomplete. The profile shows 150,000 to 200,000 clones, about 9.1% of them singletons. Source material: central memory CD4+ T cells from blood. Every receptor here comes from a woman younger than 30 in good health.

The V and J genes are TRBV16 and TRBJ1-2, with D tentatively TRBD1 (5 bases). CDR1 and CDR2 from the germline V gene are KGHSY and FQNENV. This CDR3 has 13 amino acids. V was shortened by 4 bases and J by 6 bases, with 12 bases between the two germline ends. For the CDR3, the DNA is TGTGCCAGCAGCCTAAGTGCCAGGGATGGCTACACCTTC. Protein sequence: CASSLSARDGYTF.

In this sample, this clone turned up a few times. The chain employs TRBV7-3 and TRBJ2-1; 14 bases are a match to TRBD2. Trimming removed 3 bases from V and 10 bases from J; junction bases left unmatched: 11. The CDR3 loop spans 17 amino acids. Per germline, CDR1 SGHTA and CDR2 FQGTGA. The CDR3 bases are TGTGCCAGCAGCTTGGCTCCCGGGACTAGCGGGGGTAAAGAGCAGTTCTTC. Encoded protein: CASSLAPGTSGGKEQFF.

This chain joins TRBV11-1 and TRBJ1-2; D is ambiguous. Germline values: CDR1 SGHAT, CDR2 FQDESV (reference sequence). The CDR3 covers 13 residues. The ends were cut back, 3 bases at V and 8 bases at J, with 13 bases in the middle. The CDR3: CASSFDEQSGYTF. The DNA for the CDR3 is TGTGCCAGCAGCTTCGACGAACAGAGCGGCTACACCTTC.

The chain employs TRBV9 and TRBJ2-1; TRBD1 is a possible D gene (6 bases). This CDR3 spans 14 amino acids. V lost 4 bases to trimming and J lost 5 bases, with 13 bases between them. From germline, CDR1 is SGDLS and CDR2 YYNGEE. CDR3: CASSPADRHNEQFF. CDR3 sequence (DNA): TGTGCCAGCAGCCCCGCCGACAGGCACAATGAGCAGTTCTTC.

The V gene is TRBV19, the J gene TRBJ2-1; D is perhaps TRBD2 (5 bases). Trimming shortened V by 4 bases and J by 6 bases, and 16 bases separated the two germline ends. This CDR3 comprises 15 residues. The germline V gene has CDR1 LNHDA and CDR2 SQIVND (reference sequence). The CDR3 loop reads CASSTSRGLGNEQFF. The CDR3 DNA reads TGTGCCAGTAGTACCTCTAGAGGGTTAGGCAATGAGCAGTTCTTC.

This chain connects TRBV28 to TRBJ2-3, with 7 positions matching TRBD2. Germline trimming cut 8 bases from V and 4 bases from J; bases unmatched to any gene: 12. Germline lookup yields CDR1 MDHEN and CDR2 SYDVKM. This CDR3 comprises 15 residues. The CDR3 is CASWSGMGVADTQYF. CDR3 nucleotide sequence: TGTGCCAGCTGGAGCGGGATGGGTGTTGCAGATACGCAGTATTTT. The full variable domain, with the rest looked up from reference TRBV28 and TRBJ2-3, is DVKVTQSSRYLVKRTGEKVFLECVQDMDHENMFWYRQDPGLGLRLIYFSYDVKMKEKGDIPEGYSVSREKKERFSLILESASTNQTSMYLCASWSGMGVADTQYFGPGTRLTVL.

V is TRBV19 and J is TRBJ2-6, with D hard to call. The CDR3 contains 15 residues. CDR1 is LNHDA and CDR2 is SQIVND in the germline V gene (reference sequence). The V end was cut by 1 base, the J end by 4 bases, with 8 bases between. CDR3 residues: CASSIVTSGANVLTF. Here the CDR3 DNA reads TGTGCCAGTAGTATAGTGACATCCGGGGCCAACGTCCTGACTTTC.

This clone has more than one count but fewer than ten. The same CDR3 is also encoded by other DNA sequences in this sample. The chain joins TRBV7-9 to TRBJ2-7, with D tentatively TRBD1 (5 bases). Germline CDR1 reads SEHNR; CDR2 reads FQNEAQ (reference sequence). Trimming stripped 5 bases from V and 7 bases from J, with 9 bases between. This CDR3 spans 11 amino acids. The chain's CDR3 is CASSPRAEQYF. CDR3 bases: TGTGCCAGCAGCCCCAGGGCGGAGCAGTACTTC.

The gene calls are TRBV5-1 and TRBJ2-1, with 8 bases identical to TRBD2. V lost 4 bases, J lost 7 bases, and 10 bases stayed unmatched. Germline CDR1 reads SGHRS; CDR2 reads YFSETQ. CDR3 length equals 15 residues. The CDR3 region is CASSLAGAPENEQFF. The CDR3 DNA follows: TGCGCCAGCAGCCTAGCGGGCGCCCCAGAGAATGAGCAGTTCTTC. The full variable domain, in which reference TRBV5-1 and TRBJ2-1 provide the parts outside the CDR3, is KAGVTQTPRYLIKTRGQQVTLSCSPISGHRSVSWYQQTPGQGLQFLFEYFSETQRNKGNFPGRFSGRQFSNSRSEMNVSTLELGDSALYLCASSLAGAPENEQFFGPGTRLTVL.

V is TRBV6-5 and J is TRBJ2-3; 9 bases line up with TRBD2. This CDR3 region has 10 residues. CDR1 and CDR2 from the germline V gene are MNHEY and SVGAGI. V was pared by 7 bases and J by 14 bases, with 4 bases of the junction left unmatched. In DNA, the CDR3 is TGTGCCAGCACTGGACTAGCGACGTATTTT. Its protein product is CASTGLATYF.